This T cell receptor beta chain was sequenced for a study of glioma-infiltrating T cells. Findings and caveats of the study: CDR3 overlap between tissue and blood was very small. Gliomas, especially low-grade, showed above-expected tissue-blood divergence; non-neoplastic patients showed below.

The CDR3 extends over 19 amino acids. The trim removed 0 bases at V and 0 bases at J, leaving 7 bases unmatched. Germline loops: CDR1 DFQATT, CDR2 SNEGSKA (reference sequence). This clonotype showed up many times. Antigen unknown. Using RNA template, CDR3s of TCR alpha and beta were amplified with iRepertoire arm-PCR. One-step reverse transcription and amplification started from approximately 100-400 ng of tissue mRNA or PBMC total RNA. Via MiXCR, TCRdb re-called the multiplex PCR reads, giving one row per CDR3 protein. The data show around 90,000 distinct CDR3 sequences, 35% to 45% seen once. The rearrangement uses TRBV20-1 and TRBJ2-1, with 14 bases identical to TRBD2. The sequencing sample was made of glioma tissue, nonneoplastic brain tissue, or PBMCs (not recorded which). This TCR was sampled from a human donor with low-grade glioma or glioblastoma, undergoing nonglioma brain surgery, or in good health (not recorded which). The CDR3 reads CSARDGTSGGLYSYNEQFF. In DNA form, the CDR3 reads TGCAGTGCTAGAGACGGGACTAGCGGGGGACTTTACTCCTACAATGAGCAGTTCTTC.